The clone carrying this TCR beta chain showed up many times. Investigators prepared the TCR beta libraries by applying iRepertoire HTBI primers and Arm-PCR of CDR3 regions. Original handling: Throughout the samples, researchers identified about 62 TRBV and some 13 TRBJ segments. TCRdb itself ran the multiplex PCR reads through MiXCR, one entry per CDR3 protein. None of the V and J calls come from the authors' own analysis; TCRdb made them. The sample has about 470,000 distinct CDR3 sequences, 16% seen once. The source of the sample is a study of regulatory T cells in long-lasting Graves disease. The time point is: newly diagnosed GD, antithyroid drugs for less than 3 months. The TCR library used RNA extracted from PBMCs. The authors diagnosed Graves' disease using American Thyroid Association guidelines. Trimming removed 2 bases from V and 0 bases from J, with 8 bases in between. Germline CDR1 and CDR2: SGHTA and FQGTGA. The CDR3 consists of 15 residues.

These data were likewise used in another study, on T cells in Graves' hyperthyroidism and ophthalmopathy. Per that paper: An absence of ophthalmopathy progression within 18 months meant stable Graves' hyperthyroidism.

Source: peripheral blood mononuclear cells (PBMCs), taken at new diagnosis, from a patient treated with antithyroid drugs. The receptor comes from a man aged 40-50 years with Graves disease. The chain carries TRBV7-3 and TRBJ2-1; tentatively, D is TRBD1 (6 bases). The CDR3 sequence: CASSLEGGSYNEQFF. As DNA, the CDR3 is TGTGCCAGCAGCTTAGAAGGGGGCTCCTACAATGAGCAGTTCTTC.